These T cell receptor beta chains were read from a single sample in a study of regulatory T cells in long-lasting Graves disease. MiXCR was run by TCRdb on the multiplex PCR reads, yielding one entry per CDR3 protein. Among 390,000 or so distinct CDR3 sequences, about 11% were seen once, and the ten largest hold approximately 20%. This sample also belongs to another study, concerning T cells in Graves' hyperthyroidism and ophthalmopathy.

The source was peripheral blood mononuclear cells (PBMCs), collected at new diagnosis, from a patient treated with antithyroid drugs. These receptors all come from a woman aged 18-29 years with Graves disease. The CDR3 runs from the conserved cysteine through the conserved F or W. A D gene is named only where the DNA matches it firmly. Some rows have no size entry. The others give once, few or many, or a class for an expanded clone.

>NA|many|TRBV7-9|TRBJ2-7
CASSTRPSRSYEQYF
TGTGCCAGCAGCACCCGACCCTCACGCTCCTACGAGCAGTACTTC
>NA|many|TRBV12-3/TRBV12-4|TRBJ1-1
CASSHHRVDRYTEAFF
TGTGCCAGCAGTCACCACAGGGTCGATAGGTACACTGAAGCTTTCTTT
>NA|few|TRBV24-1|TRBJ2-3
CATSDAGLDSTDTQYF
TGTGCCACCAGTGACGCCGGGTTGGACAGCACAGATACGCAGTATTTT
>TRBD2|NA|TRBV3-1|TRBJ2-2
CASSARIPGLAEVGELFF
TGTGCCAGCAGCGCACGAATACCGGGACTAGCGGAGGTCGGGGAGCTGTTTTTT
>NA|many|TRBV9|TRBJ1-2
CASSVAKGEDYGYTF
TGTGCCAGCAGCGTAGCCAAGGGAGAAGACTATGGCTACACCTTC
>NA|NA|TRBV30|TRBJ1-6
CAWTHRLPADPGSPLHF
TGTGCCTGGACCCATCGGCTACCAGCGGACCCAGGTTCACCCCTCCACTTT
>NA|many|TRBV20-1|TRBJ2-7
CSADRGTEFYEQYF
TGCAGTGCCGACCGCGGGACGGAATTTTACGAGCAGTACTTC
>TRBD1|NA|TRBV11-2|TRBJ2-2
CASSFWGQLTGELFF
TGTGCCAGCAGCTTCTGGGGACAGCTGACCGGGGAGCTGTTTTTT
>NA|many|TRBV20-1|TRBJ1-5
CSASGGFSGNQPQHF
TGCAGTGCTTCCGGGGGGTTTTCGGGCAATCAGCCCCAGCATTTT
>NA|many|TRBV24-1|TRBJ2-5
CATSDFRQTETQYF
TGTGCCACCAGTGATTTTCGACAGACGGAGACCCAGTACTTC
>TRBD1|many|TRBV28|TRBJ1-2
CASSRTGYGYTF
TGTGCCAGCAGCAGGACAGGGTACGGCTACACCTTC
>NA|NA|TRBV6-2/TRBV6-3|TRBJ2-1
CASINGPGEGNEQFF
TGTGCCAGCATCAACGGCCCAGGGGAAGGCAATGAGCAGTTCTTC
>NA|few|TRBV11-2|TRBJ1-1
CASSYQTEAFF
TGTGCCAGCAGCTATCAGACTGAAGCTTTCTTT
>NA|NA|TRBV19|TRBJ2-1
CASSTAGKNEQFF
TGTGCCAGTAGTACGGCCGGAAAGAATGAGCAGTTCTTC
>TRBD1|many|TRBV27|TRBJ1-5
CASSFSNRGQPQHF
TGTGCCAGCAGTTTCTCAAACAGGGGGCAGCCCCAGCATTTT
>NA|few|TRBV7-6|TRBJ2-7
CASSLDTGSEQYF
TGTGCCAGCAGCCTAGACACAGGGTCCGAGCAGTACTTC
>TRBD2|many|TRBV2|TRBJ2-5
CASSRAGGPGETQYF
TGTGCCAGCAGTCGAGCGGGAGGGCCAGGAGAGACCCAGTACTTC
>NA|few|TRBV19|TRBJ2-2
CASSRATGELFF
TGTGCCAGTAGTAGGGCTACCGGGGAGCTGTTTTTT
>NA|many|TRBV29-1|TRBJ1-1
CSVPIGTEAFF
TGCAGCGTTCCAATCGGGACTGAAGCTTTCTTT
>NA|many|TRBV20-1|TRBJ1-5
CSARVSLNQPQHF
TGCAGTGCTAGAGTGAGTTTAAATCAGCCCCAGCATTTT
>TRBD2|many|TRBV2|TRBJ2-1
CASTALSGIHNEQFF
TGTGCCAGCACCGCACTTAGCGGGATCCACAATGAGCAGTTCTTC
>NA|many|TRBV10-3|TRBJ2-4
CAISDGASDIQYF
TGTGCCATCAGTGATGGGGCCTCTGACATTCAGTACTTC
>TRBD1|many|TRBV12-3/TRBV12-4|TRBJ1-2
CASSSRQGGGYGYTF
TGTGCCAGCAGTTCGAGACAGGGGGGCGGCTATGGCTACACCTTC
>NA|many|TRBV11-2|TRBJ1-1
CASSSSGTPKSEAFF
TGTGCCAGCAGTTCCAGCGGGACACCTAAAAGCGAAGCTTTCTTT
>NA|many|TRBV7-2|TRBJ1-1
CASSFTGSGTEAFF
TGTGCCAGCAGCTTTACAGGGTCCGGCACTGAAGCTTTCTTT
>NA|many|TRBV15|TRBJ2-1
CATSRVQGPYNEQFF
TGTGCCACCAGCAGAGTTCAGGGTCCCTACAATGAGCAGTTCTTC
>TRBD2|NA|TRBV7-2|TRBJ2-4
CASSLLRAGGGFGAKNIQYF
TGTGCCAGCAGCTTATTACGGGCGGGAGGCGGTTTCGGAGCCAAAAACATTCAGTACTTC
>NA|many|TRBV6-1|TRBJ1-3
CASTGGFSGNTIYF
TGTGCCAGTACGGGGGGGTTCTCTGGAAACACCATATATTTT
>TRBD2|few|TRBV20-1|TRBJ2-1
CSARVGLAGGWEFF
TGCAGTGCTAGAGTGGGGCTAGCGGGAGGGTGGGAGTTCTTC
>NA|NA|TRBV6-1|TRBJ2-7
CASSHRGRASYEQYF
TGTGCCAGCAGTCACAGGGGGAGGGCTTCCTACGAGCAGTACTTC
>TRBD2|many|TRBV2|TRBJ2-5
CASVRASGTQETQYF
TGTGCCAGCGTTAGGGCTAGCGGAACTCAAGAGACCCAGTACTTC
>NA|many|TRBV4-3|TRBJ2-7
CASSQDVSSSSYEQYF
TGCGCCAGCAGCCAAGATGTTTCCTCGAGCTCCTACGAGCAGTACTTC
>NA|many|TRBV28|TRBJ2-1
CASSLLSGSSYNEQFF
TGTGCCAGCAGTTTATTGTCGGGGAGCTCCTACAATGAGCAGTTCTTC
>NA|NA|TRBV7-2|TRBJ1-5
CASSLVGGSGGTQHF
TGTGCCAGCAGCTTAGTAGGCGGCAGCGGAGGGACCCAGCATTTT
>NA|many|TRBV28|TRBJ2-1
CASSPPGYNEQFF
TGTGCCAGCAGCCCCCCCGGATATAATGAGCAGTTCTTC
>TRBD1|many|TRBV6-1|TRBJ2-7
CASRFGGTVPYEQYF
TGTGCCAGCAGATTTGGTGGGACAGTCCCCTACGAGCAGTACTTC
>NA|many|TRBV20-1|TRBJ1-6
CSARSIMDSNNSPLHF
TGCAGTGCTAGGAGTATCATGGACTCTAATAATTCACCCCTCCACTTT
>NA|many|TRBV9|TRBJ1-4
CASSGEGGEKLFF
TGTGCCAGCAGCGGCGAGGGTGGAGAAAAACTGTTTTTT
>NA|many|TRBV6-1|TRBJ2-7
CASSRADPEGEQYF
TGTGCCAGCAGTCGAGCGGACCCCGAGGGAGAGCAGTACTTC
>TRBD1|many|TRBV13|TRBJ1-5
CASSRRTGRGQPQHF
TGTGCCAGCAGCCGAAGGACAGGGAGGGGTCAGCCCCAGCATTTT
>TRBD2|many|TRBV27|TRBJ2-5
CASSSTSLWETQYF
TGTGCCAGCAGTTCGACTAGCCTCTGGGAGACCCAGTACTTC
>NA|many|TRBV6-5|TRBJ2-3
CASSYTTKPTDTQYF
TGTGCCAGCAGTTACACTACAAAACCGACAGATACGCAGTATTTT
>NA|few|TRBV5-6|TRBJ1-2
CASRRQAYGYTF
TGTGCCAGCAGACGACAGGCCTATGGCTACACCTTC
>NA|few|TRBV12-3/TRBV12-4|TRBJ2-3
CASSSTINRGLPYDTQYF
TGTGCCAGCAGCTCCACCATCAACCGGGGTCTGCCCTATGATACGCAGTATTTT
>NA|many|TRBV10-1|TRBJ2-3
CASSMRPQLDVDTQYF
TGCGCCAGCAGCATGAGACCTCAACTGGACGTAGATACGCAGTATTTT
>TRBD1|many|TRBV6-2/TRBV6-3|TRBJ1-5
CASSYRTGNQPQHF
TGTGCCAGCAGTTACCGGACAGGAAATCAGCCCCAGCATTTT
>NA|many|TRBV11-2|TRBJ2-7
CASSLLAVLREQYF
TGTGCCAGCAGCTTACTGGCAGTGTTGCGGGAGCAGTACTTC
>TRBD1|few|TRBV27|TRBJ2-1
CASSLSFGTGLSYNEQFF
TGTGCCAGCAGTTTATCCTTCGGGACAGGCCTCTCCTACAATGAGCAGTTCTTC
>NA|many|TRBV15|TRBJ1-3
CATSTRESSGNTIYF
TGTGCCACCAGCACACGAGAATCTTCTGGAAACACCATATATTTT
>TRBD1|NA|TRBV7-2|TRBJ2-6
CASTLQGLVSGANVLTF
TGTGCCAGCACCCTACAGGGGTTAGTCTCTGGGGCCAACGTCCTGACTTTC
>NA|few|TRBV5-4|TRBJ1-1
CASSFRLRGDTEAFF
TGTGCCAGCAGCTTCCGATTACGGGGAGACACTGAAGCTTTCTTT
>TRBD1|many|TRBV24-1|TRBJ1-2
CATSDPRQGAKDGYTF
TGTGCCACCAGTGATCCGAGACAGGGGGCGAAGGATGGCTACACCTTC